The sequence of this T cell receptor (beta chain) was determined in a study of cytomegalovirus exposure and HLA in healthy donors (TCRdb year 2017). A note on the overall study: In an earlier analysis of fewer than 750 of the donors, 276 Gb of sequence data and 120 million or so unique TCR beta sequences from 150 million to 200 million T cells were reported. An earlier analysis of approximately 580 of the donors used high-throughput TCR beta sequencing to judge whether each TCR beta V gene segment behaved as functional or pseudogenic. An early release covering roughly 600 HLA-typed donors comprised roughly 300 gigabases of sequencing data and approximately 85 million unique TCR sequences. The genetic ancestry cluster associated with self-reported Caucasian donors included 70% to 85% of the 350 to 500 genotyped donors. To predict cytomegalovirus infection status, the study brought together high-throughput TCR immunosequencing, statistical association of individual TCRs with disease status, and machine learning. A later analysis re-examined previously published TCR beta repertoires from 500 to 700 donors and added high-resolution HLA genotyping to investigate patterns of TCR occurrence. Genome-wide SNP genotypes for about 60% of the roughly 700 donors were used in a later genetic analysis, which treated that subset as a discovery cohort. Besides the first cohort of 666 subjects, a separate validation cohort made up of over a hundred different subjects was used. Both class I and class II loci were covered by HLA typing, at four-digit resolution. Rather than using new phenotypic data, the later analysis identified candidate immune exposures from TCR beta sequences and from how often those sequences occurred across donors. The study used immunosequencing to profile the T cell repertoires of under 700 subjects and linked those repertoires to cytomegalovirus serostatus. Across approximately 400 genotyped donors of the cohort, an average of approximately 240,000 unique TCR beta nucleotide sequences per donor were sequenced, and 15% to 20% of those sequences were non-productive. Four to six DR-DQ haplotypes were handled as single units for association and clustering, since linkage in the cohort was strong. The number of donors typed differed by locus, with roughly 629-640 for A, B, C, DRB1 and DQB1, about 500 for DQA1, 600 to 610 for DPA1, and roughly 450 for DPB1. Donor age, sex, ethnicity and CMV serostatus were compiled together with the repertoire data. All discovery cohort repertoires had been generated on a single sequencing platform. The study was designed to test whether signatures of past pathogen exposure could be identified by cataloging public T cell receptors.

The library was generated by the immunoSEQ multiplex PCR assay. A mixture of 60 forward primers for TCR Vbeta segments and 13 reverse primers for TCR Jbeta segments was used in the multiplex PCR. The CDR3 region of rearranged TCR beta genes was amplified from genomic DNA by a multiplex PCR assay. Amplified TCR beta libraries were sequenced as 87-base-pair reads on the Illumina HiSeq System. Concerning the study's data processing: A later analysis tallied approximately 87 million unique TCR beta chains across the 650 to 750 repertoires, and about 12 million of those chains were shared by two or more donors. To remove PCR and sequencing errors, raw reads were error-corrected and collapsed into unique sequences using a nearest-neighbor algorithm that merged closely related sequences. To assign V, D and J gene segments, CDR3 sequences were aligned to IMGT reference sequences. For a sequence to be retained, a match of at least six nucleotides to both a V gene segment and a J gene segment was required. A rearrangement counted as productive if the CDR3 had no stop codons and remained in frame with V and J, and every other rearrangement counted as non-productive. CDR3 was defined according to IMGT convention as the region running from the second conserved V-encoded cysteine to the conserved J-encoded phenylalanine. The earlier analysis of approximately 500 of the donors excluded sequences that lacked an unambiguous match to a single V gene segment. An earlier analysis of 550 to 650 of the donors classified V segments as functional when productive rearrangements were above 56.7% and as segregating when the standard deviation between donors was above 5%. A statistical classification framework was developed to diagnose cytomegalovirus status using the catalog of TCR beta chain sequences. In a later analysis, V and J genes were assigned by comparing TCR nucleotide sequences against IMGT/GENE-DB human TR gene sequences. The TCRdist pipeline was used in a later analysis to assign CDR3 sequences and most-parsimonious VDJ recombination scenarios. In a later analysis, each TCR beta chain was defined by its CDR3 amino acid sequence together with its V-gene family, and reads without a unique V-gene family were excluded. To address suspected cross-contamination and a sequencing artifact, a later analysis removed 550 to 750 highly shared, low-generation-probability nucleotide sequences. In a later analysis, a clonal expansion index was calculated for each public chain from normalized within-repertoire ranks of inferred template counts. Generation probabilities in a later analysis came from a VDJ recombination model fitted to out-of-frame rearrangements, and those results were checked against IGoR. Hypergeometric tests were used in a later analysis to score TCR-TCR, TCR-HLA and TCR-CMV co-occurrence, with a repertoire-size bias correction applied to the TCR pairs. In a later analysis, false discovery rates were estimated by permuting HLA or CMV assignments 20 times. In a later analysis, co-occurring TCRs were grouped using DBSCAN, and TCRdist sequence similarity was added for clustering within HLA-allele-positive subsets. Repertoires with fewer than 30,000 or more than 120,000 public chains, plus five repertoires with anomalous nucleotide sharing, were excluded from co-occurrence clustering. Held by TCRdb, this immuneACCESS table contains in-frame sequences only and omits some clones. Under half of the omission traces to an unresolved V gene where checked; the cause of the rest is unknown. Clone size and the V and J calls come from that table; the DNA yielded D and trimming. The sample table records 200,000 or so clones. The top ten clones comprise roughly 0.74% of the sample.

The cohort comprised hundreds of healthy bone marrow donors. All cohort members were sampled while nominally healthy, although unrecorded immune exposures were likely present. The donor was CMV seronegative and was included in the group of a few hundred seronegative cohort members. A peripheral blood sample was provided by each donor, and peripheral blood mononuclear cells were used for TCR beta sequencing. Genomic DNA was extracted from the blood cell samples with the Qiagen DNeasy Blood Extraction Kit. Notes on this clone: What this receptor recognizes is not known.

Study-wide findings and limitations: The study listed 150 to 200 TCR beta chains as associated with cytomegalovirus. The authors suggested that the approach could potentially be extended to other disease states and immunological phenotypes. Linkage disequilibrium might explain the correlated functional status among segregating V segments, but an unknown experimental factor could not be excluded. In both the original and validation cohorts, the classifier was reported to diagnose cytomegalovirus status with high specificity and sensitivity. In this cohort, only TCR beta chains were sequenced, and detectable features were limited by the absence of alpha or paired-chain data. In a later analysis, most CMV-associated TCR beta chains were found to appear HLA-restricted, with HLA associations seemingly driven largely by CMV exposure. In a later genetic analysis, fewer N-insertions in productive TCRs were reported among donors in an Asian-associated ancestry cluster than the roughly 640-donor mean. An association between a missense DCLRE1C variant and V-gene and J-gene trimming of TCR beta chains was found in a later genetic analysis and replicated in an independent cohort. An earlier analysis of some 590 of the donors showed that most TCR beta V segments appeared in productive rearrangements either about 90% or about 30% of the time, which broadly matched IMGT annotations. The 87-base-pair reads could not distinguish some IMGT-functional V segments, including TRBV6-2 and TRBV6-3, so those segments were excluded. In a later analysis, TCR association rates were found to vary across HLA loci, with the most associated TCRs seen for DRB1 alleles and the fewest for HLA-C alleles. The only immune exposure information available for the cohort was CMV serostatus. Specific HLA alleles were associated with 15,000 to 20,000 TCR beta sequences at a false discovery rate of 0.05 in a later analysis. Because some donors lacked HLA typing at each locus, the association tests relied only on the typed subset. The earlier analysis of some 560 of the donors excluded 15 to 20 rarely observed V segments, including chromosome 9 orphons, because counts were too low. A cluster of highly shared sequence variants was judged likely to be a technical artifact of the sequencing pipeline. A later analysis reported that several top co-occurrence clusters appeared linked to parvovirus B19, influenza, CMV and Epstein-Barr virus. Compared with equally common non-associated chains, HLA-associated TCR beta chains in a later analysis were more clonally expanded and had lower generation probabilities. While some public TCRs were present in many individuals, most TCR sequences turned up only very rarely across donors. Roughly uniform sequencing depth across donors was assumed in presence/absence analyses, although this assumption may not hold. Strong co-occurrence of HLA alleles, especially DR and DQ, made assigning TCR associations to individual alleles difficult. In vitro tests confirmed that three of the cytomegalovirus-associated TCR beta chains recognize cytomegalovirus antigens. A further reported finding was that TCR beta sequences accurately predicted the HLA-A and HLA-B alleles for most subjects in the first cohort.

Trimming costs V 0 bases and J 4 bases, and their ends lie 13 bases apart. Inclusive of the bounding cysteine and phenylalanine, the CDR3 is 15 residues long. Only the CDR3 DNA stays, 45 bases, in frame from base 1. CDR1 and CDR2, looked up from the germline V gene (reference sequence), are GTSNPN and SVGIG. The TCR was taken from a boy between 10 and 17 years old in good health and CMV-seronegative. The V and J genes are TRBV30 and TRBJ1-5; TRBD1 is a possible D gene, resting on 5 matching bases. The sequenced sample was PBMCs. The CDR3 sequence is CAWSVGDSINQPQHF. The DNA sequence is TGTGCCTGGAGTGTAGGAGACAGCATAAATCAGCCCCAGCATTTT.